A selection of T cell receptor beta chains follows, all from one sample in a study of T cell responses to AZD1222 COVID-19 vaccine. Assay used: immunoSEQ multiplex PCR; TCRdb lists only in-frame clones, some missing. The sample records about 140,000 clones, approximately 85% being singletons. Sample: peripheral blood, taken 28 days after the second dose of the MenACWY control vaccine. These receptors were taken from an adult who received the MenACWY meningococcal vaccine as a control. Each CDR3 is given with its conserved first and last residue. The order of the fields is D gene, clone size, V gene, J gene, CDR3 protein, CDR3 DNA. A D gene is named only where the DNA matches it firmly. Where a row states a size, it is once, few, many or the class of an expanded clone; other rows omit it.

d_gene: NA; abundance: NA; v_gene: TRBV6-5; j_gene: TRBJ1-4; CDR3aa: CASSRGAGQLFF; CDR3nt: TGTGCCAGCAGCCGGGGCGCGGGGCAACTGTTTTTT
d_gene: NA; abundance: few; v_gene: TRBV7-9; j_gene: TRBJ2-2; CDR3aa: CASSLEGQTGELFF; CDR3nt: TGTGCCAGCAGCTTAGAAGGGCAAACCGGGGAGCTGTTTTTT
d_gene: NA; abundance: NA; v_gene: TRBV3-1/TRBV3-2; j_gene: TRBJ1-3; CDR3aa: CASSPDLGNTIYF; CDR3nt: TGTGCCAGCAGCCCGGACCTTGGAAACACCATATATTTT
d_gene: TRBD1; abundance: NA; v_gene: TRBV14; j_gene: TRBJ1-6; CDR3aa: CASSPRDRAGYSPLHF; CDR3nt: TGTGCCAGCAGCCCGCGGGACAGGGCCGGATATTCACCCCTCCACTTT
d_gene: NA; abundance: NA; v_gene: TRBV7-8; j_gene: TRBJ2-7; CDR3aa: CASSFKIDSYEQYF; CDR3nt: TGTGCCAGCAGCTTTAAGATTGACAGCTACGAGCAGTACTTC
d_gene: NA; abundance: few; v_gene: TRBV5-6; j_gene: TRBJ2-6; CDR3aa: CASSPGPSSGANVLTF; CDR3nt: TGTGCCAGCAGCCCGGGGCCGTCATCTGGGGCCAACGTCCTGACTTTC
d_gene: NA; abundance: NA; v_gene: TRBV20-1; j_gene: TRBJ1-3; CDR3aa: CSARPGNTIYF; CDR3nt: TGCAGTGCTAGACCTGGAAACACCATATATTTT
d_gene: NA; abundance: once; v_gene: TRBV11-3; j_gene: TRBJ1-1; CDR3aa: CASSSIVASTEAFF; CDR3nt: TGTGCCAGCAGCTCCATTGTGGCGAGCACTGAAGCTTTCTTT
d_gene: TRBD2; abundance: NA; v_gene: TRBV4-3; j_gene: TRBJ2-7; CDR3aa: CASSLGVAGGSEQYF; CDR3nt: TGCGCCAGCAGCCTGGGGGTAGCGGGAGGAAGCGAGCAGTACTTC
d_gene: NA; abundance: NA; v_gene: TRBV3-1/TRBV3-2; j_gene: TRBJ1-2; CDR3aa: CASSQVSTGGGYTF; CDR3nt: TGTGCCAGCAGCCAAGTGTCGACAGGTGGAGGCTACACCTTC
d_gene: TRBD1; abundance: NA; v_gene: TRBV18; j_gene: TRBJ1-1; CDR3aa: CASSHSTGELAEAFF; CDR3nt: TGTGCCAGCTCACACTCGACAGGGGAGTTAGCTGAAGCTTTCTTT
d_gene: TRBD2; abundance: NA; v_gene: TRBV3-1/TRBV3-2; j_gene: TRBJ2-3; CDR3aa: CASSSRGGGEDTQYF; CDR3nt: TGTGCCAGCAGCTCTCGCGGGGGGGGAGAAGATACGCAGTATTTT
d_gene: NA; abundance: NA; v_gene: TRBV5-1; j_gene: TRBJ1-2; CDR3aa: CASSVSTNYGYTF; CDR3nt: TGCGCCAGCAGCGTCTCTACTAACTATGGCTACACCTTC
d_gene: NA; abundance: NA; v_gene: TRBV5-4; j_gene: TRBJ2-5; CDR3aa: CASSPRAQETQYF; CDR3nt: TGTGCCAGCAGCCCCCGGGCCCAAGAGACCCAGTACTTC
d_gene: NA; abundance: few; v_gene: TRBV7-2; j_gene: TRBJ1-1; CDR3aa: CASSLYEGVGTEAFF; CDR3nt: TGTGCCAGCAGCTTATATGAGGGGGTCGGAACTGAAGCTTTCTTT
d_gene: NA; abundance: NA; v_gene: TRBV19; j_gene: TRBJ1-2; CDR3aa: CASSVGPGGVYGYTF; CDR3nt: TGTGCCAGTAGTGTCGGCCCCGGGGGGGTCTATGGCTACACCTTC
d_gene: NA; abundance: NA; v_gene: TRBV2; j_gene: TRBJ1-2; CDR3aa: CASSEALAGYGYTF; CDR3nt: TGTGCCAGCAGTGAAGCGTTGGCAGGCTATGGCTACACCTTC